This entry features one T cell receptor beta chain sequence. The antigen is not known. TCRdb used MiXCR to reprocess the RACE reads, holding one entry per CDR3 protein. The sample includes just under 350,000 distinct CDR3 sequences, around 7% of them seen just once. These data come from a study of human T cells and chemical hapten exposure. Study as a whole: There were per-sample TCR yield variations, arising mainly from small pooled library volume differences. General study points: The donors suffered from alopecia, so their immune response may not match that of healthy people.

As for time point: patch test 1, 2 weeks after DPC sensitization. Treatment described: therapeutic diphenylcyclopropenone sensitization with weekly scalp DPC. The clonotype comes from a woman aged 18-29 years with alopecia areata. Some clones in this sample may be carry-over from other donors' samples. Sequencing used whole blood, obtained in connection with sensitization to the hapten diphenylcyclopropenone (DPC).

CDR3 DNA: TGTGCCAGCACCCCTAGTTGGGGGCAAGAGACCCAGTACTTC. This encodes CASTPSWGQETQYF. The chain carries TRBV7-2 and TRBJ2-5, with D perhaps assigned TRBD1 or TRBD2 (5 bases each). The V and J ends lost 7 bases and 2 bases respectively, with 14 bases between them. From germline, CDR1 is SGHTA and CDR2 FQGNSA. The CDR3 spans 14 residues.